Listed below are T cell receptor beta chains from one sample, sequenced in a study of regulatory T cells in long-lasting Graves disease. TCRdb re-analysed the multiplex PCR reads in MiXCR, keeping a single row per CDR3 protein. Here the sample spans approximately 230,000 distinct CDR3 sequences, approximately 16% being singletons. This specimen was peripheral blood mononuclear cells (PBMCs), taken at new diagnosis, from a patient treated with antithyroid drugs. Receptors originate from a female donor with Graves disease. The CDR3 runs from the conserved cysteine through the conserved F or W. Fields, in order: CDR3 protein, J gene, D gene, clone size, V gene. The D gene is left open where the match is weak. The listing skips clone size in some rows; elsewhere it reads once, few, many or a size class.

CSARDFGSSSTDTQYF TRBJ2-3 . . TRBV20-1
CASSRSYMNTEAFF TRBJ1-1 . many TRBV3-1
CASSNPSLTDTQYF TRBJ2-3 . many TRBV12-3/TRBV12-4
CASSRTRTNTDTQYF TRBJ2-3 TRBD2 . TRBV6-1
CASSSLGGYTF TRBJ1-2 . many TRBV7-9
CASSWGLEDYGYTF TRBJ1-2 . . TRBV5-6
CASSPFRESYNEQFF TRBJ2-1 . many TRBV12-3/TRBV12-4
CSATGLNSPLHF TRBJ1-6 TRBD1 . TRBV20-1
CASSLSRVTETQYF TRBJ2-5 . many TRBV27
CASSGVGWDAKDNEQFF TRBJ2-1 . many TRBV6-2/TRBV6-3
CASSERQGFRGSNQPQHF TRBJ1-5 TRBD1 many TRBV6-1
CASSQMTGRRETQYF TRBJ2-5 . many TRBV3-1
CASSFGTSGAYEQYF TRBJ2-7 TRBD2 many TRBV28
CATSDLVTGGETQYF TRBJ2-5 TRBD1 many TRBV24-1
CASSFPHVREYF TRBJ2-7 . many TRBV7-2
CALRRVGYGGEQFF TRBJ2-1 . many TRBV30
CASSLRQTYSSTDTQYF TRBJ2-3 . few TRBV28
CASSQDHGSPEAFF TRBJ1-1 . many TRBV3-1
CASSLGLREDTDTQYF TRBJ2-3 TRBD2 many TRBV7-9
CASSWDRISREQYF TRBJ2-7 TRBD1 many TRBV6-5
CASKKGKIHEQYF TRBJ2-7 . many TRBV6-1
CASSERKGSYGYTF TRBJ1-2 . many TRBV2
CSIFIGTGGTGELFF TRBJ2-2 TRBD1 . TRBV29-1
CASRKTGGADEQYF TRBJ2-7 TRBD1 many TRBV2
CASSSGQGEAFF TRBJ1-1 TRBD1 many TRBV2
CASTLGRGTDTQYF TRBJ2-3 . many TRBV5-1
CASSDGPGHLSSNQPQHF TRBJ1-5 . many TRBV6-1
CASSFSGRTQETQYF TRBJ2-5 . many TRBV28
CASSFGGGLNTEAFF TRBJ1-1 . . TRBV5-5
CASSLWGAGRGTDTQYF TRBJ2-3 . . TRBV2
CASSLAQLRASGRANEQFF TRBJ2-1 TRBD2 many TRBV11-3
CASSLAGGLTDTQYF TRBJ2-3 TRBD2 few TRBV19
CASAPGRGTGSPQQYF TRBJ2-7 TRBD1 . TRBV12-5
CASSRGDSLNYGYTF TRBJ1-2 TRBD1 few TRBV27
CASSFRQGTYEQYF TRBJ2-7 TRBD1 many TRBV27
CASRGNRVGESSNQPQHF TRBJ1-5 . . TRBV2
CASSVAGDTGELFF TRBJ2-2 TRBD2 many TRBV6-4
CASRKNRVQETQYF TRBJ2-5 . many TRBV28
CASSYVQGAVGELFF TRBJ2-2 TRBD1 many TRBV6-2/TRBV6-3
CASSEFSGVNNEQFF TRBJ2-1 . . TRBV2
CASSIRTSGTFEQFF TRBJ2-1 TRBD2 many TRBV2
CASSRQTSGSYNEQFF TRBJ2-1 TRBD2 . TRBV4-2
CASSFNLYEQYF TRBJ2-7 . . TRBV12-3/TRBV12-4
CSVILGTSPYEQYF TRBJ2-7 TRBD2 . TRBV20-1
CASSQGRTGAEPYEQYF TRBJ2-7 TRBD1 many TRBV4-1
CASSGTGGPYEQYF TRBJ2-7 TRBD1 many TRBV28
CASRAAGVDEQFF TRBJ2-1 . many TRBV3-1
CASSVDPGGAVDTIYF TRBJ1-3 TRBD1 . TRBV9
CASSQGLVTDTQYF TRBJ2-3 TRBD2 many TRBV3-1
CASSTQFRDQEFF TRBJ2-1 . . TRBV2
CASSRVTGGNSPLHF TRBJ1-6 TRBD1 . TRBV11-1